Below, 24 T cell receptor beta chains from the same sample are listed, as sequenced in a study of T cells in Graves' hyperthyroidism and ophthalmopathy. What was amplified from RNA transcripts were TCR beta CDR3 regions. The study used the HTBI primer set for a first-round RT-PCR of the TCR CDR3. MiXCR, applied by TCRdb to the multiplex PCR reads, yields one record per CDR3 protein. This sample has 250,000 to 300,000 distinct CDR3 sequences, with roughly an eighth found just once. Sequenced: blood. These receptors were obtained from a middle-aged woman with Graves' hyperthyroidism.

V gene TRBV19 combines with J gene TRBJ1-1, with 11 bases lining up with TRBD1. The V segment lost 4 bases and the J segment 1 base; nucleotides outside the gene matches: 11. The CDR3 extends over 18 amino acids. From germline, CDR1 is LNHDA and CDR2 SQIVND (reference sequence). The CDR3 DNA reads as TGTGCCAGTAGTACCCTAAGGGGGACAGGGGGAAAGAACACTGAAGCTTTCTTT. The encoded protein is CASSTLRGTGGKNTEAFF.

This clonotype was counted ten times or more. This chain joins TRBV2 and TRBJ1-2, with a weak D call TRBD1 (6 bases). The CDR3 length is 15 residues. CDR1 and CDR2 from the germline V gene are SNHLY and FYNNEI. Trimming left V 8 bases short and J 6 bases short, with 22 bases between. The CDR3 DNA sequence: TGTGCCAGCCTCCAGGGGTCCACAAACCCTGATGGCTACACCTTC. This sequence encodes CASLQGSTNPDGYTF.

The rearrangement joins TRBV7-9 to TRBJ1-4; a weak D match, TRBD1 (5 bases). The CDR3 length is 14 residues. Germline assignment: CDR1 SEHNR and CDR2 FQNEAQ (reference sequence). The V and J ends lost 6 bases and 5 bases respectively, with 13 bases between them. CDR3 nucleotide sequence: TGTGCCAGCAGTTTTACCGGGGGAAATGAAAAACTGTTTTTT. This codes for CASSFTGGNEKLFF.

This clonotype was counted at least ten times. This chain connects TRBV6-1 to TRBJ2-7; perhaps D is TRBD1 or TRBD2 (5 bases each). CDR1 and CDR2 (germline): MNHNS, SASEGT. Trimming shortened V by 3 bases and J by 9 bases, and 24 bases separated the two germline ends. The CDR3 covers 16 residues. Written as DNA, the CDR3 is TGTGCCAGCAGTGATCTCGGGGCAGCTACTAAGAATCGGCAGTACTTC. Protein: CASSDLGAATKNRQYF.

This clonotype was observed at least ten times. The DNA of the CDR3 is TGTGCCAGCAGTGAATATAGGCCCGGTACTGGCTACACCTTC. Its translation is CASSEYRPGTGYTF. This chain connects TRBV25-1 to TRBJ1-2; D unresolved. Germline V gene lookup returns CDR1 MGHDK and CDR2 SYGVNS. V was clipped by 0 bases and J by 7 bases, with 12 bases between them. The CDR3 has 14 amino acids.

There are many counts of this clonotype. The gene calls are TRBV27 and TRBJ2-1; 7 nucleotides align to TRBD1. The trim removed 7 bases at V and 0 bases at J, leaving 6 bases unmatched. Germline V gene data show CDR1 as MNHEY and CDR2 as SMNVEV (reference sequence). CDR3 length: 15 residues. For the CDR3, the DNA is TGTGCCAGCAAACAGGGGATCGCCTCCTACAATGAGCAGTTCTTC. Translating gives CASKQGIASYNEQFF.

This clonotype appeared many times. The chain couples TRBV28 to TRBJ2-1; D remains unclear. This CDR3 spans 12 amino acids. Germline V gives CDR1 MDHEN, CDR2 SYDVKM. The germline V and J ends were trimmed by 5 bases and 5 bases, with 7 bases remaining between them. The CDR3 spells CASSPLNNEQFF. CDR3 coding DNA: TGTGCCAGCAGTCCCCTAAACAATGAGCAGTTCTTC.

The chain recombines TRBV6-9 with TRBJ1-5; a weak D match, TRBD1 (5 bases). The V gene lost 4 bases and the J gene lost 4 bases, with 14 bases spanning the gap. The germline V gene encodes CDR1 MNHGY and CDR2 SVAAGI. The CDR3 consists of 15 residues. CDR3 region: CASSSPGTANQPQHF. CDR3 bases: TGTGCCAGCAGTTCACCCGGGACGGCAAATCAGCCCCAGCATTTT.

The chain carries TRBV5-4 and TRBJ2-1; possible D gene TRBD1, 5 bases. CDR1 is SGHNT, CDR2 YYREEE, per germline (reference sequence). The CDR3 runs to 14 residues. Deletions cut 0 bases from V and 5 bases from J, with 9 bases between. The CDR3 nucleotides are TGTGCCAGCAGCTTGGCTTCAGGGCACAATGAGCAGTTCTTC. The encoded protein is CASSLASGHNEQFF.

The chain is built from TRBV6-5 and TRBJ2-7, with unresolved D. The length of the CDR3 is 14 residues. CDR1 MNHEY and CDR2 SVGAGI come from the germline V gene. V was pared by 2 bases and J by 0 bases, with 8 bases between. CDR3 sequence reads: CASSYGADSYEQYF. In nucleotides, the CDR3 is TGTGCCAGCAGTTACGGTGCGGACTCCTACGAGCAGTACTTC.

This clonotype has only a few counts. V usage is TRBV11-3 and J usage is TRBJ2-1; D uncertain. The CDR3 consists of 12 residues. Trimming pared 3 bases from V and 8 bases from J, leaving 8 bases between. Germline CDR1 is SGHNT and CDR2 is YENEEA. The CDR3 reads CASSLTAYEQFF. Here the CDR3 DNA reads TGTGCCAGCAGCTTGACTGCATATGAGCAGTTCTTC.

This clonotype has a count of ten or more. The chain has TRBV5-1 and TRBJ2-3, with 7 positions matching TRBD2. This CDR3 has 14 residues. The germline gives CDR1 SGHRS, CDR2 YFSETQ. V was pared by 0 bases and J by 4 bases, with 2 bases of the junction left unmatched. The CDR3 loop is CASSLVAGADTQYF. CDR3 bases: TGCGCCAGCAGCTTGGTCGCGGGGGCAGATACGCAGTATTTT.

This clonotype showed up many times. J is TRBJ2-5 and V is TRBV28; 12 bases fit TRBD2. The CDR3 extends over 16 amino acids. CDR1 MDHEN and CDR2 SYDVKM come from the germline V gene. Trimming at V came to 4 bases and at J to 0 bases, leaving 3 bases not matched to a gene. The CDR3 DNA is TGTGCCAGCAGTTCCCGACTAGCGGGGGACCAAGAGACCCAGTACTTC. It specifies CASSSRLAGDQETQYF.

The gene calls are TRBV20-1 and TRBJ1-5; TRBD1 might be the D (5 bases). With 0 bases removed from V and 3 bases from J, the gap between germline ends came to 21 bases. Germline V gives CDR1 DFQATT, CDR2 SNEGSKA (reference sequence). This CDR3 is 18 amino acids long. The CDR3 bases are TGCAGTGCTAGAGATGAGCGGGGGGGGGAGGTATACAATCAGCCCCAGCATTTT. Its translation is CSARDERGGEVYNQPQHF.

The chain carries TRBV27 and TRBJ2-3; 12 positions match TRBD2. V was clipped by 5 bases and J by 1 base; unmatched bases: 4. This CDR3 spans 16 amino acids. Germline V lookup: CDR1 MNHEY, CDR2 SMNVEV (reference sequence). The CDR3 bases are TGTGCCAGCAGTCCAAGACTAGCGGGAGGCACAGATACGCAGTATTTT. It translates to CASSPRLAGGTDTQYF.

The chain uses TRBV7-2 and TRBJ1-1; 8 positions match TRBD1. There are 15 residues in the CDR3. Trimming at V came to 5 bases and at J to 1 base, leaving 6 bases not matched to a gene. Germline values: CDR1 SGHTA, CDR2 FQGNSA. The CDR3 DNA reads TGTGCCAGCAGCCAAAGGACAGGGAGGAACACTGAAGCTTTCTTT. Protein sequence: CASSQRTGRNTEAFF.

This clonotype appeared a few times. The rearrangement uses TRBV19 and TRBJ1-5; 7 positions match TRBD1. Looked up from germline, CDR1 is LNHDA and CDR2 is SQIVND (reference sequence). There are 18 residues in the CDR3. V trimming: 5 bases; J trimming: 6 bases; junction bases outside the gene matches: 19. CDR3 region: CASSAHAVSTGQGQPQHF. For the CDR3, the DNA is TGTGCCAGTAGTGCCCACGCAGTCTCGACAGGGCAGGGTCAGCCCCAGCATTTT.

This clonotype was observed at least ten times. J is TRBJ2-3 and V is TRBV11-2; maybe TRBD2 (5 bases). CDR1 SGHAT and CDR2 FQNNGV come from the germline V gene. The CDR3 has 14 amino acids. The V gene lost 1 base and the J gene lost 5 bases, with 10 bases spanning the gap. The CDR3 spells CASSLVDSLDTQYF. The CDR3 coding sequence is TGTGCCAGCAGCTTAGTGGACTCATTAGATACGCAGTATTTT.

This clonotype was detected ten times or more. The gene calls are TRBV15 and TRBJ2-3; D is undetermined. This CDR3 comprises 15 residues. V was trimmed by 0 bases and J by 0 bases, leaving 7 bases between them. Germline V CDR1 and CDR2: LNHNV, YYDKDF (reference sequence). Here the CDR3 reads CATSRDFSSTDTQYF. Written as DNA, the CDR3 is TGTGCCACCAGCAGAGATTTTTCCAGCACAGATACGCAGTATTTT.

In this sample, this clonotype turned up many times. CDR3 loop: CAWMGRRNTEAFF. For the CDR3, the DNA is TGTGCCTGGATGGGGCGCCGGAACACTGAAGCTTTCTTT. This chain links TRBV30 with TRBJ1-1, with D maybe TRBD1 (5 bases). This CDR3 region has 13 residues. V lost 4 bases to trimming and J lost 1 base, with 10 bases between them. CDR1 is GTSNPN and CDR2 is SVGIG in the germline V gene (reference sequence).

This clonotype came up many times. One end of the junction varies from germline; a read error may be responsible. The chain is built from TRBV11-2 and TRBJ2-7, with 12 bases aligning to TRBD2. Germline V CDR1 and CDR2: SGHAT, FQNNGV. The length of the CDR3 is 13 residues. The DNA of the CDR3 is TGTGCCAGCAGCGCGACTAGCGGGAGTTCGTGCCACTTC. Its translation: CASSATSGSSCHF.

This clonotype was seen repeatedly, ten times or more. The chain uses TRBV6-6 and TRBJ2-3, with 8 positions matching TRBD2. Germline CDR1 MNHNY, CDR2 SVGAGI (reference sequence). The length of the CDR3 is 15 residues. Trimming cost V 0 bases and J 3 bases; bases outside gene matches: 2. This CDR3 reads CASSYSGGRTDTQYF. The CDR3 DNA reads as TGTGCCAGCAGTTACTCGGGCGGGAGGACAGATACGCAGTATTTT.

This clonotype has only a few counts. This chain links TRBV12-3 or TRBV12-4 with TRBJ2-6, with D possibly being TRBD1 (5 bases). The germline V and J ends were trimmed by 5 bases and 13 bases, with 9 bases remaining between them. The CDR3 loop spans 11 amino acids. This CDR3 reads CASSDDRVLTF. CDR3 coding DNA: TGTGCCAGCAGTGACGACAGAGTCCTGACTTTC.

Many counts were recorded for this clonotype. The chain uses TRBV27 and TRBJ2-1, with D possibly matching TRBD2 (6 bases). The V and J ends lost 0 bases and 4 bases respectively, with 31 bases between them. The CDR3 runs 22 residues. Germline V CDR1 and CDR2: MNHEY, SMNVEV (reference sequence). CDR3 amino acids: CASSLSHTLGGGSLARYNEQFF. CDR3 sequence (DNA): TGTGCCAGCAGTTTATCGCACACACTGGGGGGTGGTTCGCTAGCGCGGTACAATGAGCAGTTCTTC.